These T cell receptor beta chains were read from a single sample in a study of cytomegalovirus exposure and HLA in healthy donors. The data were produced by immunoSEQ multiplex PCR, yet TCRdb's version contains in-frame clones alone and is incomplete. The sample lists 110,000 or so clones; approximately 80% were seen once. Material: PBMCs. The receptor set was obtained from a man between 18 and 35 years old in good health and CMV-seropositive. Each CDR3 is given with its conserved first and last residue. The D gene is left open where the match is weak. Some rows have no size entry. The others give once, few or many, or a class for an expanded clone.

v_gene: TRBV9
j_gene: TRBJ2-3
abundance: NA
d_gene: TRBD1
CDR3nt: TGTGCCAGCTCCCGGGACAGGGGAAGCACAGATACGCAGTATTTT
CDR3aa: CASSRDRGSTDTQYF

v_gene: TRBV6-5
j_gene: TRBJ2-7
abundance: NA
d_gene: TRBD2
CDR3nt: TGTGCCAGCAGCACTAGCGGGAGCCACTCCTACGAGCAGTACTTC
CDR3aa: CASSTSGSHSYEQYF

v_gene: TRBV6-1
j_gene: TRBJ1-1
abundance: NA
d_gene: NA
CDR3nt: TGTGCCAGCAGTGATTTCGGGGTGGCCACTGAAGCTTTCTTT
CDR3aa: CASSDFGVATEAFF

v_gene: TRBV2
j_gene: TRBJ2-1
abundance: NA
d_gene: TRBD2
CDR3nt: TGTGCCAGCACTCCTAGCGGGCTTTACAATGAGCAGTTCTTC
CDR3aa: CASTPSGLYNEQFF

v_gene: TRBV7-9
j_gene: TRBJ2-4
abundance: NA
d_gene: TRBD1
CDR3nt: TGTGCCAGCAGCTTTGACAGGGGGACGATTCACATTCAGTACTTC
CDR3aa: CASSFDRGTIHIQYF

v_gene: TRBV6-5
j_gene: TRBJ1-2
abundance: NA
d_gene: TRBD1
CDR3nt: TGTGCCAGCAGTTACTCGAGTACAGGGGACGGCTACACCTTC
CDR3aa: CASSYSSTGDGYTF

v_gene: TRBV5-6
j_gene: TRBJ1-2
abundance: once
d_gene: TRBD1
CDR3nt: TGTGCCAGCAGCTTGGGGACAGGGGACTATGGCTACACCTTC
CDR3aa: CASSLGTGDYGYTF

v_gene: TRBV6-1
j_gene: TRBJ1-3
abundance: NA
d_gene: NA
CDR3nt: TGTGCCAGCACAGTCAACTCTGGAAACACCATATATTTT
CDR3aa: CASTVNSGNTIYF

v_gene: TRBV28
j_gene: TRBJ1-2
abundance: NA
d_gene: NA
CDR3nt: TGTGCCAGCATCAGCGGGGGCGGAGTCGGGAGGTATGGCTACACCTTC
CDR3aa: CASISGGGVGRYGYTF

v_gene: TRBV7-9
j_gene: TRBJ2-3
abundance: NA
d_gene: TRBD1
CDR3nt: TGTGCCAGCAGAATCCTCGGATCGGGACAGGGGGGAGCCGCAGATACGCAGTATTTT
CDR3aa: CASRILGSGQGGAADTQYF

v_gene: TRBV28
j_gene: TRBJ1-2
abundance: NA
d_gene: TRBD1
CDR3nt: TGTGCCAGCAGTCACCTAACAGGGGATGGGGGTGGCTACACCTTC
CDR3aa: CASSHLTGDGGGYTF

v_gene: TRBV5-1
j_gene: TRBJ2-7
abundance: NA
d_gene: TRBD2
CDR3nt: TGCGCCAGCAGCTTGGCAACTAGCGGGAGTCCCCACGAGCAGTACTTC
CDR3aa: CASSLATSGSPHEQYF

v_gene: TRBV5-4
j_gene: TRBJ2-1
abundance: NA
d_gene: NA
CDR3nt: TGTGCCAGCAGCTTCCGACAGACCAATGAGCAGTTCTTC
CDR3aa: CASSFRQTNEQFF

v_gene: TRBV4-1
j_gene: TRBJ1-5
abundance: NA
d_gene: TRBD1
CDR3nt: TGCGCCAGCAGCCAGGGACAGGGGGAGCCCCAGCATTTT
CDR3aa: CASSQGQGEPQHF

v_gene: TRBV7-6
j_gene: TRBJ1-1
abundance: few
d_gene: NA
CDR3nt: TGTGCCAGCAGCTCCCGACAGGACACTGAAGCTTTCTTT
CDR3aa: CASSSRQDTEAFF

v_gene: TRBV19
j_gene: TRBJ2-1
abundance: few
d_gene: TRBD1
CDR3nt: TGTGCCAGCGCCGGGACAGGGGGCTCTGGGGGGTTCTTC
CDR3aa: CASAGTGGSGGFF

v_gene: TRBV19
j_gene: TRBJ2-5
abundance: NA
d_gene: TRBD2
CDR3nt: TGTGCCAGTAGTATATATCCGGGGGGACCGGGAGAGACCCAGTACTTC
CDR3aa: CASSIYPGGPGETQYF

v_gene: TRBV18
j_gene: TRBJ1-1
abundance: NA
d_gene: TRBD1
CDR3nt: TGTGCCAGCTCTCTGGACAGGCGTACTGAAGCTTTCTTT
CDR3aa: CASSLDRRTEAFF

v_gene: TRBV7-8
j_gene: TRBJ2-1
abundance: NA
d_gene: TRBD1
CDR3nt: TGTGCCAGCAGCTTGATTTGGCAGGGGGACAATGAGCAGTTCTTC
CDR3aa: CASSLIWQGDNEQFF

v_gene: TRBV29-1
j_gene: TRBJ2-7
abundance: NA
d_gene: TRBD1
CDR3nt: TGCAGCGTTGCGGGACAGGGGATCTACGAGCAGTACTTC
CDR3aa: CSVAGQGIYEQYF

v_gene: TRBV4-1
j_gene: TRBJ2-1
abundance: NA
d_gene: NA
CDR3nt: TGCGCCAGCAGCCAAGCAGGTTTGAGTTCCTACAATGAGCAGTTCTTC
CDR3aa: CASSQAGLSSYNEQFF

v_gene: TRBV4-1
j_gene: TRBJ2-7
abundance: NA
d_gene: TRBD1
CDR3nt: TGCGCCAGCAGCCAAGATTCCAGGGGGCGAGCCTACGAGCAGTACTTC
CDR3aa: CASSQDSRGRAYEQYF

v_gene: TRBV6-4
j_gene: TRBJ2-5
abundance: NA
d_gene: NA
CDR3nt: TGTGCCAGCAGTGCCCCACGGGGGGAGACCCAGTACTTC
CDR3aa: CASSAPRGETQYF

v_gene: TRBV7-9
j_gene: TRBJ2-3
abundance: NA
d_gene: TRBD2
CDR3nt: TGTGCCAGCAGCTTTGTTAGCGGGTCGGGTGATACGCAGTATTTT
CDR3aa: CASSFVSGSGDTQYF

v_gene: TRBV4-1
j_gene: TRBJ1-2
abundance: NA
d_gene: TRBD1
CDR3nt: TGCGCCAGCAGCCATCTGGGACAGGGCGCACACTATGGCTACACCTTC
CDR3aa: CASSHLGQGAHYGYTF

v_gene: TRBV19
j_gene: TRBJ1-5
abundance: NA
d_gene: NA
CDR3nt: TGTGCCAGTAGTGGCGGGAATCAGCCCCAGCATTTT
CDR3aa: CASSGGNQPQHF

v_gene: TRBV5-1
j_gene: TRBJ1-2
abundance: NA
d_gene: TRBD1
CDR3nt: TGCGCCAGCAGCTGGGATGGACAGGGATTGAGTGGCTACACCTTC
CDR3aa: CASSWDGQGLSGYTF

v_gene: TRBV5-4
j_gene: TRBJ2-2
abundance: once
d_gene: NA
CDR3nt: TGTGCCAGCAGCTTTGTAGGGAGGAGGACCGGGGAGCTGTTTTTT
CDR3aa: CASSFVGRRTGELFF

v_gene: TRBV9
j_gene: TRBJ1-2
abundance: NA
d_gene: NA
CDR3nt: TGTGCCAGCAGCGGCGTTGGGGAGCATGGCTACACCTTC
CDR3aa: CASSGVGEHGYTF

v_gene: TRBV9
j_gene: TRBJ2-1
abundance: NA
d_gene: TRBD2
CDR3nt: TGTGCCAGCAGCCATACTAGCGGGGCTTACAATGAGCAGTTCTTC
CDR3aa: CASSHTSGAYNEQFF

v_gene: TRBV5-1
j_gene: TRBJ1-1
abundance: NA
d_gene: NA
CDR3nt: TGCGCCAGCAGTGAGGGATCAAGCACTGAAGCTTTCTTT
CDR3aa: CASSEGSSTEAFF

v_gene: TRBV7-7
j_gene: TRBJ2-3
abundance: NA
d_gene: TRBD1
CDR3nt: TGTGCTAGCAGCCCTGGAACAGGGGGCGCTGGGGATACGCAGTATTTT
CDR3aa: CASSPGTGGAGDTQYF

v_gene: TRBV11-3
j_gene: TRBJ2-1
abundance: NA
d_gene: NA
CDR3nt: TGTGCCAGCAGCTTAGTCGAGGGACTTTGGAGTGAGCAGTTCTTC
CDR3aa: CASSLVEGLWSEQFF

v_gene: TRBV28
j_gene: TRBJ1-3
abundance: NA
d_gene: TRBD1
CDR3nt: TGTGCCAGCAGTCCCGACAGGGTGAGAGGAAACACCATATATTTT
CDR3aa: CASSPDRVRGNTIYF

v_gene: TRBV11-2
j_gene: TRBJ1-2
abundance: NA
d_gene: NA
CDR3nt: TGTGCCAGCAGCTTAGGGGGTTGGGCGGGGCGTAACTATGGCTACACCTTC
CDR3aa: CASSLGGWAGRNYGYTF

v_gene: TRBV4-1
j_gene: TRBJ2-1
abundance: NA
d_gene: NA
CDR3nt: TGCGCCAGCAGCCAAGAACTAGTCCCCTGGCGGTTCTTC
CDR3aa: CASSQELVPWRFF

v_gene: TRBV14
j_gene: TRBJ1-3
abundance: NA
d_gene: NA
CDR3nt: TGTGCCAGCAGCCAAGTGGCGGATATCTTCTCTGGAAACACCATATATTTT
CDR3aa: CASSQVADIFSGNTIYF

v_gene: TRBV5-1
j_gene: TRBJ2-1
abundance: NA
d_gene: TRBD2
CDR3nt: TGCGCCAGTTCGTCTAGGACTAGCGGCCCTAATGAGCAGTTCTTC
CDR3aa: CASSSRTSGPNEQFF

v_gene: TRBV30
j_gene: TRBJ2-4
abundance: NA
d_gene: TRBD1
CDR3nt: TGTGCCTGGACCAACGACAGGGGAGGTGGCAAAAACATTCAGTACTTC
CDR3aa: CAWTNDRGGGKNIQYF

v_gene: TRBV16
j_gene: TRBJ1-1
abundance: NA
d_gene: NA
CDR3nt: TGTGCCAGCAGCCAATTCCCGTTGGGACTGGGAATGGGGATTATGGGCACTGAAGCTTTCTTT
CDR3aa: CASSQFPLGLGMGIMGTEAFF

v_gene: TRBV5-1
j_gene: TRBJ1-1
abundance: NA
d_gene: TRBD1
CDR3nt: TGCGCCAGCTGCCCGGGACAGACGATGATGAACACTGAAGCTTTCTTT
CDR3aa: CASCPGQTMMNTEAFF

v_gene: TRBV6-5
j_gene: TRBJ2-7
abundance: NA
d_gene: TRBD1
CDR3nt: TGTGCCAGCAGTTACTCGGGACAGCGCTACGAGCAGTACTTC
CDR3aa: CASSYSGQRYEQYF

v_gene: TRBV18
j_gene: TRBJ1-2
abundance: NA
d_gene: NA
CDR3nt: TGTGCCAGCTCACGACAGGAGAACTATGGCTACACCTTC
CDR3aa: CASSRQENYGYTF

v_gene: TRBV7-9
j_gene: TRBJ1-6
abundance: NA
d_gene: NA
CDR3nt: TGTGCCAGCAGCATAGACAGTCACAATTCACCCCTCCACTTT
CDR3aa: CASSIDSHNSPLHF